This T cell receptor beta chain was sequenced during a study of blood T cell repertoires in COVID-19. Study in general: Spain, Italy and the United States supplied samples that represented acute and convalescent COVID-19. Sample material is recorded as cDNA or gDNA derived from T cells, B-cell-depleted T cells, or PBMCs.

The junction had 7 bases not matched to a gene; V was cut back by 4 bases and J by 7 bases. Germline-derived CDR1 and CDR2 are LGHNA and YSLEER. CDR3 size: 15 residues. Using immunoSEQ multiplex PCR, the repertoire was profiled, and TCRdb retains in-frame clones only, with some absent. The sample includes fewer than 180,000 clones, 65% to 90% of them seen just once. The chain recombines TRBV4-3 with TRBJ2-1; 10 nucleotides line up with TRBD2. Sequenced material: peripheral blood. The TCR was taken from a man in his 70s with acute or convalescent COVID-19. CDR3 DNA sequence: TGCGCCAGCAGCCCCACACCTAGCGGGAGTAATGAGCAGTTCTTC. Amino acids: CASSPTPSGSNEQFF.